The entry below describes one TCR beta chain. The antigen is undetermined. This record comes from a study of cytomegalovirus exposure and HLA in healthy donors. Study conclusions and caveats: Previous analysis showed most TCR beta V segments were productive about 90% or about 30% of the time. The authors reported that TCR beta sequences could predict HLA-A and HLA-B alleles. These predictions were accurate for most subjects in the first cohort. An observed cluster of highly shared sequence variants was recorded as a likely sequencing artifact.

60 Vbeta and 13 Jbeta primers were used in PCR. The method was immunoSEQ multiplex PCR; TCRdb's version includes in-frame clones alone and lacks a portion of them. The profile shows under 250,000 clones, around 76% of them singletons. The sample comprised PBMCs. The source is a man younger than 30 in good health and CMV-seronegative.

DNA of the CDR3: TGTGCCAGCAGTTACTCGACTAGCGGTATCTACGAGCAGTACTTC. Its protein product is CASSYSTSGIYEQYF. The genes are TRBV6-5 and TRBJ2-7; TRBD2 matches 9 bases. The CDR3 is 15 amino acids. The trim removed 0 bases at V and 3 bases at J, leaving 3 bases unmatched. Germline CDR1 and CDR2: MNHEY and SVGAGI.